The source of this T cell receptor beta chain is a study of blood T cell dynamics during melanoma immunotherapy. Time point defined: week 3, after first cycle of checkpoint inhibitor. Germline V gene sequence: CDR1 KGHSH, CDR2 LQKENI. V was clipped by 6 bases and J by 4 bases, with 18 bases between them. This CDR3 contains 15 residues. TCRdb's table, derived via immunoSEQ multiplex PCR, lists solely in-frame clones and lacks some. The top ten hold roughly 6.1% of the sample, which has some 12,000 clones, around nine tenths seen once. This sequence originates from a human donor with melanoma. The chain has TRBV18 and TRBJ2-5; tentatively, D is TRBD2 (5 bases). The sample was blood, taken from a patient treated with checkpoint blockade. CDR3 nucleotides: TGTGCCAGCTCCCGCAGAGAAGGGAGTGGAGAGACCCAGTACTTC. Protein: CASSRREGSGETQYF.